This is a list of T cell receptor beta chains from one sample in a study of identical twins. TCRdb reanalysed the 5' RACE reads using MiXCR and keeps one entry per CDR3 protein. The sample consists of around 250,000 distinct CDR3 sequences, roughly 8.7% of them appearing once. These data were also reused for a study on yellow fever vaccine responses in identical twins.

The sample taken for sequencing was CD8+ T cells sorted from blood. The source of these receptors is a woman between 18 and 29 years old in good health. The conserved cysteine and the conserved F or W are not part of the CDR3 here.

14 TRBJ2-2 TRBV5-1 AIPGDRTANTGELF
15 TRBJ2-1 TRBV7-9 ASSNSLGGQGFDEQF
14 TRBJ2-3 TRBV24-1 ATSEERGPATDTQY
15 TRBJ2-7 TRBV6-5 ASSYSKVLAGAYEQY
11 TRBJ1-2 TRBV6-5 ASSYHLNYGYT
13 TRBJ2-4 TRBV6-5 ASSYSQGGKNIQY
11 TRBJ2-1 TRBV11-2 ASSGQGYNEQF
18 TRBJ2-7 TRBV11-2 ASSLGAPGQGPPLNYEQY
12 TRBJ2-7 TRBV28 ASSFRADSYEQY
10 TRBJ1-4 TRBV25-1 ASRSGYEKLF
11 TRBJ2-7 TRBV7-9 ASSNSQDYEQY
13 TRBJ2-3 TRBV21-1 ASSKVCNNTDTQY
12 TRBJ1-4 TRBV19 ASSIAGGDSGLF
13 TRBJ2-2 TRBV3-1 ASNPRKSGAGELF
12 TRBJ2-1 TRBV4-2 ASSQAQMGGEQF
16 TRBJ2-2 TRBV15 ATSSKVEGLHNTGELF
11 TRBJ2-1 TRBV19 ASSIAEWNEQF
12 TRBJ1-2 TRBV4-2 ASSQDQESGTVY
9 TRBJ1-2 TRBV29-1 SVADSYGYT
12 TRBJ2-7 TRBV7-8 ASSSTDKSYEQY
15 TRBJ2-6 TRBV9 ASSVQRGGHGANVLT
11 TRBJ1-1 TRBV5-1 ASSLDIYTEAF
13 TRBJ1-6 TRBV20-1 SARDLAGDNSPLH
7 TRBJ2-2 TRBV6-2/TRBV6-3 ASTGELF
14 TRBJ2-5 TRBV6-2/TRBV6-3 ASSDIAGGDQETQY
12 TRBJ2-1 TRBV15 ATSELEFHNEQF
12 TRBJ2-1 TRBV5-4 ASSEGTGGNEQF
14 TRBJ2-4 TRBV4-3 ASSQGVVGVVNIQY
16 TRBJ2-2 TRBV11-2 ASSNDQPGQGPTGELF
10 TRBJ2-7 TRBV27 ASSSLSWEQY
11 TRBJ2-7 TRBV29-1 SARSGLSYEQY
14 TRBJ2-2 TRBV5-4 ASSLGRDRDTGELF
15 TRBJ2-3 TRBV3-1 ASSQGGLAGDADTQY
13 TRBJ2-3 TRBV7-9 ASSPPGPGTDTQY
13 TRBJ2-2 TRBV28 ASKVAGLNTGELF
15 TRBJ2-3 TRBV4-1 ASSQVVTSGDTDTQY
10 TRBJ2-2 TRBV9 ASRAGSGELF
16 TRBJ2-6 TRBV11-1 ASSSIVRVPSGANVLT
17 TRBJ2-3 TRBV6-5 ASSYYLSDAGGNTDTQY
15 TRBJ2-3 TRBV6-4 ASSDSRQGGGTDTQY
13 TRBJ2-1 TRBV12-3/TRBV12-4 ASSFGRGPGNEQF
11 TRBJ2-7 TRBV29-1 SVEIAGDYEQY
13 TRBJ2-3 TRBV7-2 ASSLIAGGADTQY
12 TRBJ2-7 TRBV15 ATSGGQDPYEQY
12 TRBJ1-1 TRBV6-1 ASRPGGLATEAF
12 TRBJ1-1 TRBV7-2 ASRSAGGYTEAF
12 TRBJ1-2 TRBV28 ASSFDLFNYGYT